This TCR beta chain appears in the sequencing data of a study of blood T cell repertoires in COVID-19. Study as a whole: Collection of acute and convalescent COVID-19 samples took place in the United States, Italy and Spain. Nucleic acid was either cDNA or gDNA, and it came from T cells, B-cell-depleted T cells, or PBMCs.

In the source study's methods: Researchers report that nucleated cell counts were estimated from reference gene primer amplification. The table came from immunoSEQ multiplex PCR; TCRdb's copy has only in-frame clones and leaves some out. The DNA gave D and trimming, while V, J and clone size come from that table. The data contain roughly 50,000 clones, 70% to 90% of them singletons. The CDR3 runs 13 residues. The V and J ends lost 2 bases and 4 bases respectively, with 8 bases between them. Looked up from germline, CDR1 is MNHEY and CDR2 is SVGAGI. The chain links TRBV6-5 to TRBJ1-2; perhaps TRBD1 as D (5 bases). Sequencing was performed on peripheral blood. The sequence was obtained from a human donor in a cohort sampled during active COVID-19. Written as DNA, the CDR3 is TGTGCCAGCAGTTACGACAGTTCCTATGGCTACACCTTC. Protein: CASSYDSSYGYTF.